This TCR beta chain was obtained from a study of metastatic and nonmetastatic thyroid tumors. The V gene end was trimmed by 9 bases and the J gene end by 0 bases; junction bases not matched to a gene: 11. This CDR3 is built from 17 residues. The germline V gene encodes CDR1 SGHRS and CDR2 YFSETQ. TCRdb redid the clone calls on the PCR reads using MiXCR. The sample shows 30,000 to 50,000 clones, 15% to 20% of them seen only once. Thyroid surgery took place with no prior treatment in any patient. This sequence joins TRBV5-1 and TRBJ2-3; 12 nucleotides line up with TRBD2. This sequence originates from a female donor with papillary thyroid cancer or a benign thyroid nodule (not recorded which). Some clones in this sample may be carry-over from other donors' samples. The sample taken for sequencing was tumor tissue. The CDR3 coding sequence is TGCGCCATCCAACTAGCGGGAGGTAAAATTAGCACAGATACGCAGTATTTT. Translated: CAIQLAGGKISTDTQYF.